The 27 T cell receptor beta chains given below trace back to one sample, sequenced in a study of blood T cell repertoires in COVID-19. Clones were read by immunoSEQ multiplex PCR, and TCRdb kept only the in-frame ones, dropping some. The sample holds some 260,000 clones, roughly 86% seen once. The sample consisted of peripheral blood. These receptors were collected from a human donor in a cohort sampled during active COVID-19.

There are a few counts of this clone. The rearrangement uses TRBV6-2 or TRBV6-3 and TRBJ2-7, with a weak D call TRBD2 (5 bases). Germline CDR1 is MNHEY and CDR2 is SVGEGT. The CDR3 has 15 amino acids. V lost 6 bases to trimming and J lost 2 bases, with 17 bases between them. The CDR3: CASSYHRTGAYEQYF. The CDR3 coding sequence is TGTGCCAGCAGCTATCACCGGACTGGCGCCTACGAGCAGTACTTC.

The genes are TRBV19 and TRBJ1-2, with unresolved D. V was pared by 7 bases and J by 8 bases, with 11 bases between. The CDR3 is made up of 11 amino acids. The V gene's germline CDR1 is LNHDA and CDR2 SQIVND (reference sequence). The CDR3 bases are TGTGCCAGTACCTCCCCGGGAGGCTACACCTTC. Amino acids: CASTSPGGYTF.

This clone is a singleton in its sample. The chain links TRBV13 to TRBJ2-1, with D possibly matching TRBD1 (6 bases). CDR1 PRHDT and CDR2 FYEKMQ come from the germline V gene (reference sequence). Deletions cut 7 bases from V and 7 bases from J, with 14 bases between. This CDR3 has 13 residues. CDR3: CASTGALRNEQFF. As DNA, the CDR3 is TGTGCCAGCACAGGGGCGCTTAGAAATGAGCAGTTCTTC.

The chain links TRBV5-1 to TRBJ2-3; 7 bases fit TRBD2. Germline V lookup: CDR1 SGHRS, CDR2 YFSETQ. The CDR3 totals 15 residues. The junction had 7 bases not matched to a gene; V was cut back by 0 bases and J by 6 bases. The chain's CDR3 is CASSLATSFRDTQYF. In nucleotides, the CDR3 is TGCGCCAGCAGCTTGGCGACTAGCTTCAGGGATACGCAGTATTTT.

J is TRBJ1-2 and V is TRBV7-9; 10 bases match TRBD1. The CDR3 contains 17 residues. J lost 7 bases, V lost 5 bases, and 16 bases had no gene match. Germline loops: CDR1 SEHNR, CDR2 FQNEAQ (reference sequence). In DNA, the CDR3 is TGTGCCAGCAGCGCCGTTCCGCCGGGACAGGGGAGAGGTGGCTACACCTTC. This codes for CASSAVPPGQGRGGYTF. Drawing the rest from reference TRBV7-9 and TRBJ1-2, the complete variable domain is DTGVSQNPRHKITKRGQNVTFRCDPISEHNRLYWYRQTLGQGPEFLTYFQNEAQLEKSRLLSDRFSAERPKGSFSTLEIQRTEQGDSAMYLCASSAVPPGQGRGGYTFGSGTRLTVV.

V and J are TRBV11-2 and TRBJ1-2, with a tentative D call TRBD1 (6 bases). The CDR3 consists of 15 residues. Germline values: CDR1 SGHAT, CDR2 FQNNGV. V was shortened by 5 bases and J by 4 bases, with 17 bases between the two germline ends. CDR3 region: CASSPDSRSSYGYTF. In DNA form, the CDR3 reads TGTGCCAGCAGCCCGGACAGCAGGAGCTCCTATGGCTACACCTTC.

The V call is TRBV18, the J call TRBJ2-7; 10 nucleotides line up with TRBD1. The CDR3 has 16 amino acids. Per the germline V gene, CDR1 is KGHSH and CDR2 is LQKENI. J was trimmed by 1 base and V by 3 bases; bases with no gene match: 6. The CDR3 coding sequence is TGTGCCAGCTCACCGGGGATGGGACAGGGGTCCTACGAGCAGTACTTC. It encodes CASSPGMGQGSYEQYF.

This chain joins TRBV7-6 and TRBJ1-6; D is perhaps TRBD1 (5 bases). The V gene's germline CDR1 is SGHVS and CDR2 FNYEAQ. The CDR3 extends over 17 amino acids. Trimming pared 1 base from V and 11 bases from J, leaving 21 bases between. CDR3 amino acids: CASSLGGIRGSGAPLHF. CDR3 nucleotides: TGTGCCAGCAGCTTAGGAGGGATACGGGGGTCGGGAGCACCCCTCCACTTT.

This clone was seen just once. V gene TRBV9 combines with J gene TRBJ2-7; the D gene is possibly TRBD1 (6 bases). Looked up from germline, CDR1 is SGDLS and CDR2 is YYNGEE. The CDR3 extends over 14 amino acids. V dropped 3 bases and J dropped 5 bases, with 15 bases sitting between them. The chain's CDR3 is CASSAHISGDEQYF. For the CDR3, the DNA is TGTGCCAGCAGCGCCCACATATCAGGGGACGAGCAGTACTTC.

CDR3 in DNA: TGTGCCAGCAGCTTGACTGGACTAGCGGCCTACGAGCAGTACTTC. Translating it yields CASSLTGLAAYEQYF. The chain is built from TRBV7-2 and TRBJ2-7; TRBD2 matches 10 bases. The V and J ends lost 3 bases and 2 bases, in that order; junction bases with no gene match: 4. The germline V gene has CDR1 SGHTA and CDR2 FQGNSA. The CDR3 has 15 residues.

V usage is TRBV6-1 and J usage is TRBJ1-2; D is unresolved. This CDR3 has 15 amino acids. CDR1 is MNHNS, CDR2 SASEGT, per germline. The V end lost 3 bases, the J end lost 8 bases, and 19 bases lay between the germline ends. The CDR3 is CASSDLERTLRGYTF. The CDR3 DNA is TGTGCCAGCAGTGACCTCGAGCGGACTCTCCGAGGCTACACCTTC.

This clone was seen only a few times. J is TRBJ2-7 and V is TRBV7-2; D remains unclear. This CDR3 region has 14 residues. V lost 3 bases, J lost 7 bases, and 16 bases lay in between. Germline V lookup: CDR1 SGHTA, CDR2 FQGNSA. The CDR3 sequence is CASSFLPAPREQYF. The CDR3 DNA follows: TGTGCCAGCAGCTTCCTACCCGCGCCGAGGGAGCAGTACTTC.

This clone was seen more than once but under ten times. CDR3 coding DNA: TGTGCCAGCAGCTTGGGCGGGACAGCTAAGACTGAAGCTTTCTTT. It translates to CASSLGGTAKTEAFF. The rearrangement joins TRBV5-4 to TRBJ1-1, with 7 positions matching TRBD1. Germline loops: CDR1 SGHNT, CDR2 YYREEE (reference sequence). The CDR3 extends over 15 amino acids. V shed 0 bases and J 5 bases; nucleotides not matched to a gene: 7.

The V call is TRBV13, the J call TRBJ2-7; TRBD2 matches at 10 bases. Germline CDR1 and CDR2: PRHDT and FYEKMQ (reference sequence). CDR3 length: 16 amino acids. V was pared by 2 bases and J by 0 bases, with 4 bases of the junction left unmatched. The chain's CDR3 is CASSLKLAGISYEQYF. As DNA, the CDR3 is TGTGCCAGCAGCTTAAAACTAGCGGGGATCTCCTACGAGCAGTACTTC.

The chain employs TRBV4-2 and TRBJ2-7, with TRBD2 matching 9 bases. The CDR3 runs 15 residues. Per germline, CDR1 LGHNA and CDR2 YNFKEQ. The V segment lost 6 bases and the J segment 4 bases; nucleotides outside the gene matches: 10. The CDR3 sequence: CASRADLAGLYEQYF. The CDR3 coding sequence is TGTGCCAGCAGGGCTGACCTAGCGGGACTATACGAGCAGTACTTC.

This sequence joins TRBV28 and TRBJ1-2; D is perhaps TRBD1 (5 bases). V lost 5 bases to trimming and J lost 3 bases, with 10 bases between them. This CDR3 is 13 amino acids long. From germline, CDR1 is MDHEN and CDR2 SYDVKM. CDR3 residues: CASSPTVDYGYTF. The CDR3 nucleotides read TGTGCCAGCAGTCCGACAGTGGACTATGGCTACACCTTC.

This clone was found once. The chain has TRBV7-9 and TRBJ2-1; 8 positions match TRBD2. There are 14 residues in the CDR3. V gave up 8 bases and J gave up 4 bases; unmatched junction bases: 7. CDR1 is SEHNR, CDR2 FQNEAQ, per germline (reference sequence). The CDR3 is CASGGSGTYNEQFF. As DNA, the CDR3 is TGTGCCAGCGGCGGTAGCGGGACATACAATGAGCAGTTCTTC.

The chain joins TRBV18 to TRBJ1-2, with D perhaps TRBD1 (5 bases). Deletions cut 3 bases from V and 7 bases from J, with 24 bases between. The CDR3 has 17 amino acids. CDR1 KGHSH and CDR2 LQKENI come from the germline V gene. This CDR3 is CASSPVQGSVLFSGYTF. CDR3 nucleotide sequence: TGTGCCAGCTCACCGGTTCAGGGATCCGTTCTTTTTAGTGGCTACACCTTC.

This sequence joins TRBV7-6 and TRBJ1-1; the D gene is possibly TRBD1 (6 bases). The CDR3 runs 14 residues. CDR1 SGHVS and CDR2 FNYEAQ come from the germline V gene. V lost 5 bases to trimming and J lost 5 bases, with 15 bases between them. The DNA for the CDR3 is TGTGCCAGCAGCCACGGGTCGCAGGGGACTGAAGCTTTCTTT. Translated: CASSHGSQGTEAFF.

The sample holds a few counts of this clone. The chain carries TRBV19 and TRBJ1-2; a weak D match, TRBD1 (6 bases). V was trimmed by 6 bases and J by 6 bases, leaving 8 bases between them. Per the germline V gene, CDR1 is LNHDA and CDR2 is SQIVND (reference sequence). The CDR3 is made up of 11 amino acids. The CDR3 coding sequence is TGTGCCAGTAGCACAGGGAATGGCTACACCTTC. Residues: CASSTGNGYTF.

This CDR3 reads CASSFSDRRVLGAFF. The CDR3 region has the DNA TGTGCCAGCAGCTTTTCAGACAGGCGAGTCCTAGGGGCTTTCTTT. The J gene is TRBJ1-1, the V gene TRBV7-2, with a possible D match to TRBD1 (6 bases). This CDR3 is 15 amino acids long. Trimming removed 3 bases from V and 11 bases from J, with 22 bases in between. Per germline, CDR1 SGHTA and CDR2 FQGNSA.

Details on this clone: This clone may be a read error of a much larger clone one base away. The CDR3 sequence is CASSVRGPNTEAFF. For the CDR3, the DNA is TGTGCCAGCAGTGTCAGGGGCCCGAACACTGAAGCTTTCTTT. The gene calls are TRBV27 and TRBJ1-1; weak D call: TRBD1 (6 bases). V lost 5 bases, J lost 1 base, and 11 bases lay in between. Germline lookup yields CDR1 MNHEY and CDR2 SMNVEV (reference sequence). CDR3 length equals 14 residues.

The chain employs TRBV5-6 and TRBJ1-4, with TRBD1 matching over 8 bases. The CDR3 contains 15 residues. Trimming at V came to 4 bases and at J to 7 bases, leaving 9 bases not matched to a gene. The germline CDR1 and CDR2 sequences are SGHDT and YYEEEE. CDR3 sequence reads: CASSIRTGWAEKLFF. The CDR3 nucleotides are TGTGCCAGCAGCATAAGGACAGGGTGGGCTGAAAAACTGTTTTTT. The full variable domain, rest sourced from reference TRBV5-6 and TRBJ1-4, is DAGVTQSPTHLIKTRGQQVTLRCSPKSGHDTVSWYQQALGQGPQFIFQYYEEEERQRGNFPDRFSGHQFPNYSSELNVNALLLGDSALYLCASSIRTGWAEKLFFGSGTQLSVL.

The rearrangement uses TRBV21-1 and TRBJ1-1; TRBD1 reflects the table's D call only, with no check against the DNA. TRBV21-1 is a documented pseudogene. The CDR3 runs to 16 residues. CDR3 sequence (DNA): TGTGCCAGCAGCAAAGGGAAAACAGGCTTGAACACTGAAGCTTTCTTT. Translated: CASSKGKTGLNTEAFF.

This rearrangement joins TRBV9 to TRBJ2-7; 8 nucleotides agree with TRBD2. CDR3 length: 16 amino acids. After removal of 0 bases from V and 1 base from J, the junction contained 6 bases not matched to a gene. The germline V gene has CDR1 SGDLS and CDR2 YYNGEE. The CDR3 nucleotides are TGTGCCAGCAGCGTAGGTGGCGGGGGGTCGTCCTACGAGCAGTACTTC. It translates to CASSVGGGGSSYEQYF.

The rearrangement joins TRBV6-5 to TRBJ2-3, with D perhaps matching TRBD1 (6 bases). The ends were cut back, 8 bases at V and 2 bases at J, with 14 bases in the middle. Germline lookup yields CDR1 MNHEY and CDR2 SVGAGI. This CDR3 spans 14 amino acids. CDR3 loop: CASGTLRLTDTQYF. CDR3 coding DNA: TGTGCCAGCGGGACACTTAGACTCACAGATACGCAGTATTTT.

This chain links TRBV13 with TRBJ2-1; 11 bases line up with TRBD2. The CDR3 sequence is 18 residues long. CDR1 and CDR2 from the germline V gene are PRHDT and FYEKMQ (reference sequence). The trim removed 5 bases at V and 3 bases at J, leaving 12 bases unmatched. The CDR3 sequence is CASSRSPKTSGIYNEQFF. For the CDR3, the DNA is TGTGCCAGCAGCCGGAGCCCGAAGACTAGCGGGATCTACAATGAGCAGTTCTTC.